Presented here are 4 T cell receptor beta chains from one specimen sequenced in a study of blood T cells in healthy people across ages. Next came a second PCR, run for about 6 to 11 cycles, which used a sample-barcoded 5' primer along with a J-beta primer mix. TCRdb fed the 5' RACE reads into MiXCR, producing one record per CDR3 protein. The table lists 1.5 million to 2 million distinct CDR3 sequences, more than 35% of them singletons. Sequencing was done on a sample of blood. All receptors derive from a human donor in good health.

As to this clonotype: A much larger clone differs from this one at a single base, so this may be a read error. The chain uses TRBV20-1 and TRBJ2-3; possible D gene TRBD2, 6 bases. The CDR3 runs 14 residues. The germline V gene encodes CDR1 DFQATT and CDR2 SNEGSKA (reference sequence). CDR3 in amino acids: CSARDWVGGDTQDF. CDR3 in DNA: TGCAGTGCTAGAGATTGGGTGGGGGGAGATACGCAGGATTTT.

The chain combines TRBV20-1 with TRBJ2-3, with D uncertain. From germline, CDR1 is DFQATT and CDR2 SNEGSKA (reference sequence). This CDR3 contains 12 residues. With 2 bases removed from V and 2 bases from J, the gap between germline ends came to 5 bases. CDR3 residues: CSARLDTDTQYF. The CDR3, as DNA: TGCAGTGCTAGACTAGACACAGATACGCAGTATTTT.

The chain has TRBV5-1 and TRBJ1-4, with 8 bases identical to TRBD1. The CDR3 consists of 16 residues. Trimming took 0 bases from V and 5 from J; bases not matched to a gene: 6. Per the germline V gene, CDR1 is SGHRS and CDR2 is YFSETQ. CDR3 DNA sequence: TGCGCCAGCAGCTTGGGCGGACAGGGCCTCAATGAAAAACTGTTTTTT. Translated: CASSLGGQGLNEKLFF.

This clonotype was detected only a few times. V is TRBV12-3 or TRBV12-4 and J is TRBJ2-5; D uncertain. V lost 3 bases to trimming and J lost 11 bases, with 16 bases between them. The CDR3 is 13 residues long. DNA of the CDR3: TGTGCCAGCAGTTTGGGTAGGACGACGGAGCAGTACTTC. Translated, it gives CASSLGRTTEQYF.